Detailed here is one TCR beta chain. The data stem from a study of blood T cells in healthy people across ages. It was with a sample-barcoded 5' primer and a J-beta primer mix that a second PCR of roughly 7 to 12 cycles was run. Every cDNA molecule bore a tag from a template-switch adaptor containing 12 random nucleotides. TCRdb called the 5' RACE reads again in MiXCR, with one record for every CDR3 protein. The sample shows 890,000 or so distinct CDR3 sequences, less than 80% of them seen only once. CDR1 and CDR2 from the germline V gene are SGHTA and FQGNSA. V was trimmed by 5 bases and J by 3 bases, leaving 16 bases between them. This CDR3 region has 16 residues.

The material sequenced was blood. This clonotype was sampled from a young man in good health. The chain has TRBV7-2 and TRBJ2-2, with D possibly being TRBD1 or TRBD2 (7 bases each). CDR3 bases: TGTGCCAGCAGCCACTTGACAGGGAGGGACACCGGGGAGCTGTTTTTT. It yields the protein CASSHLTGRDTGELFF.